This TCR beta chain is drawn from a study of shared clonotypes between healthy human individuals. Whole-study results and caveats: Sharing across four donors was highest in naive CD4 (roughly 5%) and lowest in memory CD8 (roughly 0.4%). Sequencing of the sorted subsets was shown by rarefaction to be incomplete despite large depth.

This clone has just one count. Antigen specificity is unknown. 200 to 250 ng DNA, about 33,000 T cell genomes, went into each sorted-subset replicate PCR. Here immunoSEQ multiplex PCR was the method, and the copy in TCRdb shows in-frame clones only, minus some. The sample contains over 850,000 clones, about 80% of which appear only once. Germline V gene sequence: CDR1 SGDLS, CDR2 YYNGEE. CDR3 length: 19 residues. The germline V and J ends were trimmed by 0 bases and 0 bases, with 20 bases remaining between them. Investigators divided CD4+ cells into CD45RA+ naive and CD45RA-negative memory subsets. V gene TRBV9 combines with J gene TRBJ2-3; D might be TRBD1 or TRBD2, each matching 5 bases. Sequencing was performed on memory CD4+ T cells from PBMCs. Subset defined: CD45RA-negative fraction. The source of this sequence is a man between 18 and 29 years old in good health. Some clones in this sample may be carry-over from other donors' samples. CDR3: CASSVDIGGEGASTDTQYF. CDR3 in DNA: TGTGCCAGCAGCGTAGATATTGGGGGTGAGGGTGCAAGCACAGATACGCAGTATTTT. Full variable domain (rest looked up from reference TRBV9 and TRBJ2-3): DSGVTQTPKHLITATGQRVTLRCSPRSGDLSVYWYQQSLDQGLQFLIQYYNGEERAKGNILERFSAQQFPDLHSELNLSSLELGDSALYFCASSVDIGGEGASTDTQYFGPGTRLTVL.